The T cell receptor (beta chain) described here comes from a study of monozygotic twins with inflammatory bowel disease. The study, taken as a whole, reports: Concordance status among twins (concordant versus discordant) showed no link to repertoire similarity, possibly from limited power.

In germline, CDR1 is DFQATT, CDR2 SNEGSKA (reference sequence). The CDR3 loop spans 15 amino acids. With regard to this clonotype: Its specificity is not known.

Molecular identifiers with 6-nucleotide sample barcodes were added during cDNA synthesis via template switching. TCRdb re-analyzed the 5' RACE reads; it lists each CDR3 protein once, without DNA. The sample table includes about 420,000 distinct CDR3 sequences. This TCR derives from a human donor with ulcerative colitis or Crohn's disease, or a healthy co-twin of an affected twin (not recorded which). The V and J genes are TRBV20-1 and TRBJ2-1. The sample taken for sequencing was blood. This CDR3 reads CSAPTRSYSYNEQFF.